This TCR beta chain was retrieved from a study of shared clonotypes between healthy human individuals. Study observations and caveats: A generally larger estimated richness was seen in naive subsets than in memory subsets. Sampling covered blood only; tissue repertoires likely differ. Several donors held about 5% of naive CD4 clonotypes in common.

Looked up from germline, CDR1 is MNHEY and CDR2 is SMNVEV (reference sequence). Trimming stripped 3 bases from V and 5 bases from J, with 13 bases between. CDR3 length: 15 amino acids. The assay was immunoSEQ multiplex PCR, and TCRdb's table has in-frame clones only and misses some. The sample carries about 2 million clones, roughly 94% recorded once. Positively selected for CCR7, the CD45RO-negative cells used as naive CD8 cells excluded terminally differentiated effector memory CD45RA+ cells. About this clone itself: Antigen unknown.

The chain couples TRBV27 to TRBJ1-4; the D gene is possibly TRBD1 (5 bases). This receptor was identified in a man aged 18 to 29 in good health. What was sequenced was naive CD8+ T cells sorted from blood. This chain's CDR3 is CASSFLGHSNEKLFF. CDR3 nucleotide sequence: TGTGCCAGCAGTTTTTTAGGACACAGCAATGAAAAACTGTTTTTT.